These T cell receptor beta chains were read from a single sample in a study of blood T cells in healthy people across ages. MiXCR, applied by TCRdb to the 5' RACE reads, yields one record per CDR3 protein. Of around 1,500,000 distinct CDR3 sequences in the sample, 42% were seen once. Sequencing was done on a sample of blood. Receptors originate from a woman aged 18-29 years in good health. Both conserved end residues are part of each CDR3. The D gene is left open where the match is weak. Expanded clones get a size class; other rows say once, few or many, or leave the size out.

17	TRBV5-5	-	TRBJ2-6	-	TGTGCCAGCAGCCCGGCGGGACAGAGCTCTGGGGCCAACGTCCTGACTTTC	CASSPAGQSSGANVLTF
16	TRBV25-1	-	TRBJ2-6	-	TGTGCCAGCATGGGCCAGGACGCTCTGGGGGCCAACGTCCTGACTTTC	CASMGQDALGANVLTF
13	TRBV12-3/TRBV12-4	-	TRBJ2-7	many	TGTGCCAGCAGTTTAGCTAGCCTTAGTGAGCAGTACTTC	CASSLASLSEQYF
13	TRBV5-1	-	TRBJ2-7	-	TGCGCCAGCAGCCCGAGTATCCCCTACGAGCAGTACTTC	CASSPSIPYEQYF
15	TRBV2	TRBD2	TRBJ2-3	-	TGTGCCAGCAGTCGGGGGGACTACCCTGGGGATACGCAGTATTTT	CASSRGDYPGDTQYF
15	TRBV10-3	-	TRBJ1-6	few	TGTGCCATCAGTGACACCGGGGGGCAGAATTCACCCCTCCACTTT	CAISDTGGQNSPLHF
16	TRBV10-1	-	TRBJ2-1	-	TGCGCCAGCAGTGAGTTAGGACAAAGCTCCTACAATGAGCAGTTCTTC	CASSELGQSSYNEQFF
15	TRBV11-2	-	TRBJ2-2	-	TGTGCCAGCAGCGGCGGGACTCTTATTGGCGGGGAGCTGTTTTTT	CASSGGTLIGGELFF
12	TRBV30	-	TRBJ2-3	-	TGTGCCTGGAGGGTTACCACAGATACGCAGTATTTT	CAWRVTTDTQYF
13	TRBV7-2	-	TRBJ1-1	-	TGTGCCAGCTTAGGAGGGAAGGGCACTGAAGCTTTCTTT	CASLGGKGTEAFF
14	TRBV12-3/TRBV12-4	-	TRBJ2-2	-	TGTGCCAGCAGTGGGGACGCCAACACCGGGGAGCTGTTTTTT	CASSGDANTGELFF
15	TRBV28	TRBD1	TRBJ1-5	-	TGTGCCAGCAGTTTGCATGGGACAGGGAGCCAGCCCCAGCATTTT	CASSLHGTGSQPQHF
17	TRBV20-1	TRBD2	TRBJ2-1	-	TGCAGTGCAGGTTTTAGACTAGCGGGAGAAATGGGCAATGAGCAGTTCTTC	CSAGFRLAGEMGNEQFF
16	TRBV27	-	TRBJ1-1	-	TGTGCCAGCAGTTTAACGCCGACAGAGTTGAACACTGAAGCTTTCTTT	CASSLTPTELNTEAFF
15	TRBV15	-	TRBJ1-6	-	TGTGCCACCTGCAGAGATGACAATGTGAATTCACCCCTCCACTTT	CATCRDDNVNSPLHF
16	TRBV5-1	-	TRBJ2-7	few	TGCGCCAGCAGCTTGGGAAGCGGTGGCAGCTCCTACGAGCAGTACTTC	CASSLGSGGSSYEQYF
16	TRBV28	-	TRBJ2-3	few	TGTGCCAGCAGTTTACCACTAGGACTCCGAACAGATACGCAGTATTTT	CASSLPLGLRTDTQYF
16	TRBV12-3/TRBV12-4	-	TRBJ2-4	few	TGTGCCAGCAGTTTTGGAGGAGATCTAGCCAAAAACATTCAGTACTTC	CASSFGGDLAKNIQYF
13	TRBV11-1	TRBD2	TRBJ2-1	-	TGTGCCAGCTCTAGCGGGGGCCAAGGGACCCAGTTCTTC	CASSSGGQGTQFF
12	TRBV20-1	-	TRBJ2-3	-	TGCAGTGCGGAGGGTGCCACAGATACGCAGTATTTT	CSAEGATDTQYF
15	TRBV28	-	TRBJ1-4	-	TGTGCCAGCAGTTTAACCGGGACCTCTAATGAAAAACTGTTTTTT	CASSLTGTSNEKLFF
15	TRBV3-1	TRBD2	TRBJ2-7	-	TGTGCCAGCAGCGAGACTAGCGGAGTACAGGCCGAGCAGTACTTC	CASSETSGVQAEQYF
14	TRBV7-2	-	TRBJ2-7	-	TGTGCCAGCAGCTTATACTATGGGGGCTACGAGCAGTACTTC	CASSLYYGGYEQYF
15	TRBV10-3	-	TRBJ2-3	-	TGTGCCATCAGTGAGTCGGACAGAACCACAGATACGCAGTATTTT	CAISESDRTTDTQYF
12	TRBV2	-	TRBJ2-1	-	TGTGCCAGCAAGCTACAGGGCAATGAGCAGTTCTTC	CASKLQGNEQFF
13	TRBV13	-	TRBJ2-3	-	TGTGCCAGCTGGACAGAAGGCACAGATACGCAGTATTTT	CASWTEGTDTQYF
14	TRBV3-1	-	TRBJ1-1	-	TGTGCCAGCAGCCCCCGAGGGGGGAAGGTCGAAGCTTTCTTT	CASSPRGGKVEAFF
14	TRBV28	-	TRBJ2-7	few	TGTGCCAGCAGCCTCATCCGGGGAGCCTACGAGCAGTACTTC	CASSLIRGAYEQYF
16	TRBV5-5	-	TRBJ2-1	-	TGTGCCAGCAGTTTACGAGCCCAATACAGAGACAATGGGCAGTTCTTC	CASSLRAQYRDNGQFF